A single sample is the source of the 32 T cell receptor beta chains below, sequenced in a study of T cell responses to AZD1222 COVID-19 vaccine (dated by TCRdb to about 2021). The library relied on the immunoSEQ multiplex PCR assay. In its TCRdb copy, this immuneACCESS table keeps in-frame sequences only and misses some clones. Where compared with another copy, unresolved V genes explain less than half of these, and the others have no known cause. The sample contains around 69,000 clones, approximately 91% of them found a single time. The ten largest make up approximately 11% of the sample. This sample's time point label indicates: baseline before first vaccination. Specimen: peripheral blood, collected on day 0 of AZD1222 vaccination. These receptors were collected from an adult in good health.

The chain has TRBV6-6 and TRBJ1-2; no clear D gene. Trimming stripped 6 bases from V and 7 bases from J, with 9 bases between. The germline V gene encodes CDR1 MNHNY and CDR2 SVGAGI (reference sequence). The CDR3 has 11 residues. Here the CDR3 DNA reads TGTGCCAGCAGCCCCAGAGTTGGCTACACCTTC. It yields the protein CASSPRVGYTF.

The chain uses TRBV4-1 and TRBJ2-2; TRBD1 aligns across 10 bases. This CDR3 has 16 amino acids. V was clipped by 1 base and J by 4 bases; unmatched bases: 3. The V gene's germline CDR1 is MGHRA and CDR2 YSYEKL. DNA of the CDR3: TGCGCCAGCAGCCAAGGACAGGGGGCTGTCACCGGGGAGCTGTTTTTT. Protein product: CASSQGQGAVTGELFF.

The chain has TRBV6-5 and TRBJ2-2, with TRBD2 matching 7 bases. Per the germline V gene, CDR1 is MNHEY and CDR2 is SVGAGI. With 8 bases clipped from V and 3 bases from J, the junction kept 3 bases outside the gene matches. This CDR3 is 13 amino acids long. Written as DNA, the CDR3 is TGTGCCAGCCTAGCGGCGGACACCGGGGAGCTGTTTTTT. Amino acids: CASLAADTGELFF.

CDR3 DNA sequence: TGCAGTGCTAGTCAATTCAACAATGAGCAGTTCTTC. This encodes CSASQFNNEQFF. The chain has TRBV20-1 and TRBJ2-1; no firm D call. Germline V gives CDR1 DFQATT, CDR2 SNEGSKA (reference sequence). There are 12 residues in the CDR3. V dropped 3 bases and J dropped 5 bases, with 8 bases sitting between them.

The J gene is TRBJ1-2, the V gene TRBV27; the D gene is possibly TRBD1 (6 bases). The V and J ends lost 5 bases and 8 bases respectively, with 24 bases between them. This CDR3 contains 16 residues. The germline V gene encodes CDR1 MNHEY and CDR2 SMNVEV (reference sequence). The CDR3 spells CASSTPGHTSLRGYTF. As DNA, the CDR3 is TGTGCCAGCAGTACTCCGGGACATACCTCCCTCCGGGGCTACACCTTC.

This chain uses TRBV9 with TRBJ1-1; 9 bases line up with TRBD1. The CDR3 runs 15 residues. In germline, CDR1 is SGDLS, CDR2 YYNGEE. With 3 bases clipped from V and 4 bases from J, the junction kept 7 bases outside the gene matches. CDR3 region: CASSADRGVGTEAFF. The CDR3 DNA reads TGTGCCAGCAGCGCCGACAGGGGGGTTGGCACTGAAGCTTTCTTT.

The chain links TRBV11-2 to TRBJ1-6, with 7 bases matching TRBD1. CDR3 length: 15 residues. Germline assignment: CDR1 SGHAT and CDR2 FQNNGV. Trimming at V came to 5 bases and at J to 4 bases, leaving 5 bases not matched to a gene. The CDR3 loop is CASSTTTGYNSPLHF. The CDR3 DNA sequence: TGTGCCAGCAGCACCACGACAGGGTATAATTCACCCCTCCACTTT.

The chain uses TRBV5-1 and TRBJ2-1, with D tentatively TRBD1 (5 bases). Per germline, CDR1 SGHRS and CDR2 YFSETQ. The CDR3 runs to 15 residues. V was trimmed by 0 bases and J by 0 bases, leaving 7 bases between them. CDR3 DNA: TGCGCCAGCAGCTTGGAAGGGGCCTCCTACAATGAGCAGTTCTTC. As protein: CASSLEGASYNEQFF.

This chain connects TRBV4-2 to TRBJ1-4; D is ambiguous. Germline CDR1 LGHNA, CDR2 YNFKEQ. The CDR3 covers 16 residues. V lost 1 base and J lost 8, with 17 bases in between. The CDR3 bases are TGTGCCAGCAGCCAAGGGGTTCCGGGAGGGTCCGAAAAACTGTTTTTT. This codes for CASSQGVPGGSEKLFF.

The V gene is TRBV28, the J gene TRBJ2-2; tentatively, D is TRBD1 (5 bases). In germline, CDR1 is MDHEN, CDR2 SYDVKM. V dropped 5 bases and J dropped 0 bases, with 13 bases sitting between them. There are 16 residues in the CDR3. This chain's CDR3 is CASSLLDKSNTGELFF. CDR3 sequence (DNA): TGTGCCAGCAGTCTACTGGACAAATCGAACACCGGGGAGCTGTTTTTT.

This clone was seen a single time. This sequence joins TRBV28 and TRBJ1-1; D perhaps matches TRBD1 (6 bases). Trimming shortened V by 5 bases and J by 1 base, and 17 bases separated the two germline ends. The CDR3 length is 16 residues. Germline loops: CDR1 MDHEN, CDR2 SYDVKM. In DNA, the CDR3 is TGTGCCAGCAGTGTTATCTCTGGGGGCGGGAACACTGAAGCTTTCTTT. Translating gives CASSVISGGGNTEAFF.

The genes are TRBV9 and TRBJ2-3, with 13 bases fitting TRBD2. Per the germline V gene, CDR1 is SGDLS and CDR2 is YYNGEE. V was pared by 4 bases and J by 2 bases, with 4 bases of the junction left unmatched. The CDR3 consists of 16 residues. The CDR3 spells CASSLGLAGSTDTQYF. DNA of the CDR3: TGTGCCAGCAGCCTGGGACTAGCGGGATCCACAGATACGCAGTATTTT.

In this sample, this clone turned up a few times. The V and J genes are TRBV5-1 and TRBJ1-6; D is uncertain. V gave up 0 bases and J gave up 6 bases, with 7 bases separating them. This CDR3 spans 14 amino acids. The V gene's germline CDR1 is SGHRS and CDR2 YFSETQ. CDR3 coding DNA: TGCGCCAGCAGCTTGGAGGGTGCTAATTCACCCCTCCACTTT. It translates to CASSLEGANSPLHF.

This clone was seen just once. The V gene is TRBV2, the J gene TRBJ2-7, with 12 bases lining up with TRBD1. CDR1 is SNHLY, CDR2 FYNNEI, per germline. The CDR3 is made up of 15 amino acids. Trimming cost V 5 bases and J 6 bases; bases outside gene matches: 8. DNA for the CDR3: TGTGCCAGCAGTCTCGTCGGGACAGGGGGCTTCGAGCAGTACTTC. This translates into CASSLVGTGGFEQYF. Full variable domain (outside the CDR3, taken from reference TRBV2 and TRBJ2-7): EPEVTQTPSHQVTQMGQEVILRCVPISNHLYFYWYRQILGQKVEFLVSFYNNEISEKSEIFDDQFSVERPDGSNFTLKIRSTKLEDSAMYFCASSLVGTGGFEQYFGPGTRLTVT.

On this clone itself: A read error may produce the germline difference seen at one junction end. The V and J genes are TRBV19 and TRBJ2-3; no definite D call. The germline CDR1 and CDR2 sequences are LNHDA and SQIVND (reference sequence). The length of the CDR3 is 12 residues. CDR3 region: CATSNVPDTQYF. Here the CDR3 DNA reads TGTGCCACTAGTAATGTCCCAGATACGCAGTATTTT.

The genes are TRBV2 and TRBJ2-2; 9 bases match TRBD2. Germline V gene sequence: CDR1 SNHLY, CDR2 FYNNEI. This CDR3 region has 17 residues. V dropped 2 bases and J dropped 5; count of bases not matched to a gene: 9. Here the CDR3 reads CASSEIVAGAPTGELFF. The CDR3 DNA is TGTGCCAGCAGTGAAATAGTAGCGGGGGCCCCAACCGGGGAGCTGTTTTTT.

The chain links TRBV28 to TRBJ2-1; D remains ambiguous. Germline V CDR1 and CDR2: MDHEN, SYDVKM. Trimming took off 3 bases at V and 4 bases at J, with 4 bases between the two ends. CDR3 length: 12 residues. The CDR3 sequence: CASSLMYNEQFF. The DNA for the CDR3 is TGTGCCAGCAGTTTGATGTACAATGAGCAGTTCTTC.

This chain joins TRBV6-5 and TRBJ1-1, with D maybe TRBD1 (5 bases). Trimming cost V 8 bases and J 7 bases, with 20 bases left between them. The CDR3 has 14 amino acids. In germline, CDR1 is MNHEY, CDR2 SVGAGI. The CDR3 coding sequence is TGTGCCAGCTGTACCAATCCCTGGACAATTGAAGCTTTCTTT. As protein: CASCTNPWTIEAFF.

The chain joins TRBV5-4 to TRBJ2-3; D gene ambiguous. The germline V gene has CDR1 SGHNT and CDR2 YYREEE (reference sequence). V lost 3 bases, J lost 1 base, and 9 bases lay in between. The CDR3 is made up of 14 amino acids. CDR3 in amino acids: CASSSSWGTDTQYF. The CDR3, as DNA: TGTGCCAGCAGCTCTAGTTGGGGCACAGATACGCAGTATTTT.

The chain links TRBV5-1 to TRBJ2-1, with D possibly matching TRBD2 (6 bases). This CDR3 spans 15 amino acids. V gave up 0 bases and J gave up 6 bases, with 13 bases separating them. Germline CDR1 and CDR2: SGHRS and YFSETQ. The DNA of the CDR3 is TGCGCCAGCAGCTTGGAAGGGGAGGTGGGCAATGAGCAGTTCTTC. This translates into CASSLEGEVGNEQFF. The full variable domain, with the rest looked up from reference TRBV5-1 and TRBJ2-1, is KAGVTQTPRYLIKTRGQQVTLSCSPISGHRSVSWYQQTPGQGLQFLFEYFSETQRNKGNFPGRFSGRQFSNSRSEMNVSTLELGDSALYLCASSLEGEVGNEQFFGPGTRLTVL.

This clone is a singleton in its sample. This chain connects TRBV30 to TRBJ1-2; a possible D gene is TRBD1 (5 bases). The germline V gene encodes CDR1 GTSNPN and CDR2 SVGIG (reference sequence). The CDR3 loop spans 14 amino acids. V lost 2 bases to trimming and J lost 1 base, with 11 bases between them. CDR3 residues: CAWSRGRDNYGYTF. The CDR3 DNA sequence: TGTGCCTGGAGTAGAGGCAGGGATAACTATGGCTACACCTTC. Drawing the rest from reference TRBV30 and TRBJ1-2, the complete variable domain is SQTIHQWPATLVQPVGSPLSLECTVEGTSNPNLYWYRQAAGRGLQLLFYSVGIGQISSEVPQNLSASRPQDRQFILSSKKLLLSDSGFYLCAWSRGRDNYGYTFGSGTRLTVV.

The V call is TRBV3-1 (or the pseudogene TRBV3-2), the J call TRBJ1-6, with D uncertain. The CDR3 sequence is 13 residues long. Germline-derived CDR1 and CDR2 are LGHDT and YNNKEL (reference sequence). Trimming left V 4 bases short and J 15 bases short, with 16 bases between. This CDR3 is CASSRQTVDRLHF. The CDR3 DNA sequence: TGTGCCAGCAGCCGGCAGACTGTGGATCGCCTCCACTTT.

The chain couples TRBV4-2 to TRBJ2-2; 7 nucleotides line up with TRBD1. CDR1 LGHNA and CDR2 YNFKEQ come from the germline V gene. This CDR3 is built from 15 residues. The trim removed 2 bases at V and 7 bases at J, leaving 7 bases unmatched. The CDR3 sequence: CASSQQTGPGGELFF. DNA of the CDR3: TGTGCCAGCAGCCAACAGACAGGGCCGGGCGGGGAGCTGTTTTTT.

The chain has TRBV29-1 and TRBJ1-5; D is possibly TRBD1 (5 bases). Deletions cut 5 bases from V and 1 base from J, with 9 bases between. Germline CDR1 and CDR2: SQVTM and ANQGSEA. The CDR3 extends over 13 amino acids. The CDR3 reads CSVHQGSNQPQHF. Written as DNA, the CDR3 is TGCAGCGTTCATCAGGGCAGCAATCAGCCCCAGCATTTT. The variable domain in full, completed from reference TRBV29-1 and TRBJ1-5, reads SAVISQKPSRDICQRGTSLTIQCQVDSQVTMMFWYRQQPGQSLTLIATANQGSEATYESGFVIDKFPISRPNLTFSTLTVSNMSPEDSSIYLCSVHQGSNQPQHFGDGTRLSIL.

V gene TRBV5-6 combines with J gene TRBJ2-1; 7 nucleotides line up with TRBD1. The CDR3 is 17 amino acids. Germline CDR1 and CDR2: SGHDT and YYEEEE. V gave up 4 bases and J gave up 2 bases; unmatched junction bases: 12. The CDR3 is CASSKRTGTVPYNEQFF. CDR3 coding DNA: TGTGCCAGCAGCAAAAGAACCGGGACAGTCCCCTACAATGAGCAGTTCTTC.

The chain couples TRBV11-2 to TRBJ2-1, with D possibly being TRBD1 or TRBD2 (5 bases each). V was trimmed by 8 bases and J by 9 bases, leaving 20 bases between them. This CDR3 contains 14 residues. Germline CDR1 and CDR2: SGHAT and FQNNGV. The CDR3 is CASRGWGLLVEQFF. CDR3 bases: TGTGCCAGCCGCGGGTGGGGCCTATTGGTTGAGCAGTTCTTC.

The chain uses TRBV28 and TRBJ2-1; perhaps D is TRBD1 or TRBD2 (5 bases each). The CDR3 length is 13 residues. Germline V gene data show CDR1 as MDHEN and CDR2 as SYDVKM. The germline V and J ends were trimmed by 7 bases and 7 bases, with 14 bases remaining between them. The CDR3 reads CASTLGGRNEQFF. CDR3 DNA sequence: TGTGCCAGCACCCTTGGGGGTCGTAATGAGCAGTTCTTC.

The chain uses TRBV5-4 and TRBJ1-2, with TRBD1 as a possible D gene (5 bases). In germline, CDR1 is SGHNT, CDR2 YYREEE (reference sequence). Trimming cost V 4 bases and J 2 bases, with 9 bases left between them. This CDR3 region has 13 residues. CDR3 region: CASSQGPNYGYTF. DNA of the CDR3: TGTGCCAGCAGCCAGGGACCAAACTATGGCTACACCTTC.

The chain employs TRBV5-1 and TRBJ1-4, with D unresolved. The germline V gene encodes CDR1 SGHRS and CDR2 YFSETQ. CDR3 size: 13 residues. Trimming removed 0 bases from V and 8 bases from J, with 8 bases in between. The chain's CDR3 is CASSLEGVEKLFF. The CDR3 region has the DNA TGCGCCAGCAGCTTGGAGGGAGTCGAAAAACTGTTTTTT.

This chain connects TRBV6-6 to TRBJ2-3, with D unresolved. The CDR3 is 15 amino acids. V gave up 2 bases and J gave up 6 bases, with 15 bases separating them. CDR1 is MNHNY and CDR2 is SVGAGI in the germline V gene (reference sequence). The CDR3: CASSYRGMGSDTQYF. In nucleotides, the CDR3 is TGTGCCAGCAGTTACCGTGGGATGGGCAGCGATACGCAGTATTTT.

V gene TRBV28 combines with J gene TRBJ1-1; D possibly corresponds to TRBD1 (5 bases). This CDR3 comprises 15 residues. Germline CDR1 and CDR2: MDHEN and SYDVKM. Trimming took 6 bases from V and 4 from J, leaving 18 bases between them. The CDR3 loop reads CASRITRGVSTEAFF. Written as DNA, the CDR3 is TGTGCCAGCAGGATCACGAGGGGCGTGAGCACTGAAGCTTTCTTT.

The chain recombines TRBV25-1 with TRBJ2-3, with a possible D match to TRBD2 (6 bases). The CDR3 is 14 amino acids. V was clipped by 2 bases and J by 6 bases, with 12 bases between them. CDR1 MGHDK and CDR2 SYGVNS come from the germline V gene. The CDR3 DNA sequence: TGTGCCAGCAGTGAAGTTGGGGGGTGGGATACGCAGTATTTT. The encoded protein is CASSEVGGWDTQYF.